This T cell receptor (beta chain) was profiled in a study of early T cells in non-severe SARS-CoV-2 infection. In the study overall: Alpha and beta chains were unpaired, from unsorted whole-blood bulk RNA. Study results and limitations: VDJdb-based matching was biased toward anti-spike CD8 responses and missed private and CD4 specificities.

There are a few counts of this clonotype. Its target is unknown. Individual cDNA molecules were tagged with unique molecular identifiers, the study reported. MiXCR was run by TCRdb on the 5' RACE reads, yielding one entry per CDR3 protein. The table records tens of thousands of distinct CDR3 sequences, 12% to 15% of them present only once. This CDR3 region has 16 residues. Trimming removed 7 bases at V and 0 bases at J, with 16 bases between. The germline CDR1 and CDR2 sequences are LGHNT and FRNRAP. The genes are TRBV12-5 and TRBJ1-5, with D possibly matching TRBD1 (6 bases). The sequence derives from an adult who was a healthcare worker with PCR-confirmed SARS-CoV-2 infection or an uninfected control (not recorded which). The sequenced sample was whole blood. CDR3 residues: CASAKGGGLSNQPQHF. Written as DNA, the CDR3 is TGTGCTAGTGCCAAAGGAGGGGGACTTAGCAATCAGCCCCAGCATTTT.